Listed here is a single T cell receptor beta chain. Antigen: not known. This entry comes from a study of OX40 agonist ivuxolimab in advanced cancers. Study-wide points: Circulating CD4+ and CD8+ T cells showed clonal expansion by week 6 at 0.1 to 3.0 mg/kg.

TCRdb keeps only in-frame clones here, not all; method: immunoSEQ multiplex PCR. The profile shows around 60,000 clones, roughly 80% of them singletons. Cycle 7 day 1, cycle 4 day 1, and baseline were the timepoints at which blood was sampled. The specimen was CD4+ or CD8+ T cells sorted from blood, collected in a trial of the OX40 agonist ivuxolimab. The origin of this receptor is an adult with an advanced solid tumor such as melanoma, head and neck, liver or kidney cancer.

CDR3 sequence (DNA): TGTGCCAGCTCAGAGACCGGGACGAGCAATGGCTACACCTTC. This sequence encodes CASSETGTSNGYTF. The V call is TRBV18, the J call TRBJ1-2; D is possibly TRBD1 (5 bases). Germline CDR1 is KGHSH and CDR2 is LQKENI. The CDR3 loop spans 14 amino acids. Trimming pared 5 bases from V and 6 bases from J, leaving 16 bases between.